A selection of T cell receptor beta chains follows, all from one sample in a study of a mutant IDH1 vaccine in newly diagnosed glioma. These receptors' targets are unknown. Measured with immunoSEQ multiplex PCR; TCRdb has only the in-frame clones, and not every one. The sample includes tens of thousands of clones, approximately 65% of them seen just once. The source material was peripheral blood mononuclear cells (PBMCs), sampled from a glioma patient whose treatment included an IDH1 peptide vaccine. These receptors were obtained from a man aged 35 to 55 with glioma. Some clones in this sample may be carry-over from other donors' samples. Both conserved end residues are part of each CDR3. A D gene is named only where the DNA matches it firmly. Clone size appears in some rows only: once, few, many, or a class for an expanded clone.

V gene	J gene	CDR3 length	clone size	D gene	CDR3 DNA	CDR3 protein
TRBV30	TRBJ1-1	13	.	.	TGTGCCTGGAGTTGGGACTCCGACACTGAAGCTTTCTTT	CAWSWDSDTEAFF
TRBV29-1	TRBJ1-2	13	.	.	TGCAGCGTAAAGTGGGGGGGAAACTATGGCTACACCTTC	CSVKWGGNYGYTF
TRBV7-2	TRBJ1-4	15	few	.	TGTGCCAGCAGCCGGCACGGGGGGACTGGTGAAAAACTGTTTTTT	CASSRHGGTGEKLFF
TRBV25-1	TRBJ1-3	13	few	TRBD1	TGTGCCAGCAGTCGGACAGGGGTGCACACCATATATTTT	CASSRTGVHTIYF
TRBV2	TRBJ1-2	17	.	TRBD1	TGTGCCAGCAGAGCCTTAGCCGGACAGGGAGGTATATATGGCTACACCTTC	CASRALAGQGGIYGYTF
TRBV2	TRBJ2-3	17	.	.	TGTGCCAGCAGTGCCTCCGGGGGGCCCCTGGGGGCAGATACGCAGTATTTT	CASSASGGPLGADTQYF
TRBV7-9	TRBJ2-2	17	.	.	TGTGCCAGCAGCGCCCGGGACCCCCAAGGGCCTACCGGGGAGCTGTTTTTT	CASSARDPQGPTGELFF
TRBV6-5	TRBJ1-3	15	.	TRBD1	TGTGCCAGCAGTTACACGGGACAGGGGGCTAACACCATATATTTT	CASSYTGQGANTIYF
TRBV5-5	TRBJ2-3	13	.	.	TGTGCCAGCAGCTTAGGGGGACCAGATACGCAGTATTTT	CASSLGGPDTQYF
TRBV9	TRBJ2-3	15	.	TRBD1	TGTGCCAGCAGCGTCCGACAGGGAGGCACAGATACGCAGTATTTT	CASSVRQGGTDTQYF
TRBV5-6	TRBJ1-5	15	few	TRBD1	TGTGCCAGCAGCCGTACAGGGGGCGACAATCAGCCCCAGCATTTT	CASSRTGGDNQPQHF
TRBV2	TRBJ1-5	14	few	.	TGTGCCAGCAGGGGGGACAATAGCAATCAGCCCCAGCATTTT	CASRGDNSNQPQHF
TRBV12-5	TRBJ1-5	13	.	.	TGTGCTAGTGGCAGGGGTGACAATCAGCCCCAGCATTTT	CASGRGDNQPQHF
TRBV5-1	TRBJ1-4	14	.	.	TGCGCCAGCAGCTTGGGGGCAACTAATGAAAAACTGTTTTTT	CASSLGATNEKLFF
TRBV27	TRBJ2-5	12	.	.	TGTGCCAGCGGGTATGGGGGGGAGACCCAGTACTTC	CASGYGGETQYF
TRBV6-5	TRBJ1-1	11	.	.	TGTGCCAGCAGTTTTTACACTGAAGCTTTCTTT	CASSFYTEAFF
TRBV15	TRBJ1-4	15	few	.	TGTGCCACCAGCAGAGGCACAGGCCATAATGAAAAACTGTTTTTT	CATSRGTGHNEKLFF
TRBV6-5	TRBJ2-7	15	.	.	TGTGCCAGCAGTTACTCGATTGCGGCGCGATCCGAGCAGTACTTC	CASSYSIAARSEQYF
TRBV6-1	TRBJ2-2	17	once	TRBD1	TGTGCCAGCAGTGAAGTCTGGGGACAGCCGAACACCGGGGAGCTGTTTTTT	CASSEVWGQPNTGELFF
TRBV5-1	TRBJ1-1	15	.	.	TGCGCCAGCAGCAGGACGGGACAATGGAACACTGAAGCTTTCTTT	CASSRTGQWNTEAFF
TRBV7-3	TRBJ2-5	15	.	.	TGTGCCAGCAGCTTAAGTGTTGGGGGGAGAGAGACCCAGTACTTC	CASSLSVGGRETQYF
TRBV4-2	TRBJ1-4	18	.	.	TGTGCCAGCAGCCAACTGTACACCATGGGGGAGGCTAATGAAAAACTGTTTTTT	CASSQLYTMGEANEKLFF
TRBV29-1	TRBJ1-1	12	few	.	TGCAGCGTTACGGGCGTCGGGACTGAAGCTTTCTTT	CSVTGVGTEAFF
TRBV5-4	TRBJ1-2	14	.	.	TGTGCCAGCAGCTTGGTGTCCGGATACTATGGCTACACCTTC	CASSLVSGYYGYTF
TRBV30	TRBJ1-2	12	once	TRBD1	TGTGCCTTCAGGGACAGTAACTATGGCTACACCTTC	CAFRDSNYGYTF
TRBV4-1	TRBJ1-5	15	.	TRBD1	TGCGCCAGCAGCCATGCTCCAGGGGGCGATCAGCCCCAGCATTTT	CASSHAPGGDQPQHF
TRBV5-6	TRBJ2-7	15	.	.	TGTGCCAGCAGCTTGGTGAGAGGGACGGGGCTCGAGCAGTACTTC	CASSLVRGTGLEQYF
TRBV4-1	TRBJ2-2	16	.	TRBD1	TGCGCCAGCAGCCAACTGGACAGGGGAGGATCCGGGGAGCTGTTTTTT	CASSQLDRGGSGELFF
TRBV14	TRBJ2-7	15	.	.	TGTGCCAGCAGCCAACCAGGGGTCAGACACTACGAGCAGTACTTC	CASSQPGVRHYEQYF
TRBV2	TRBJ2-3	16	.	TRBD2	TGTGCCAGCACCCAGGACCCGCGGGAGTCCCCAGATACGCAGTATTTT	CASTQDPRESPDTQYF
TRBV5-1	TRBJ1-1	13	few	.	TGCGCCAGCAGCTTGCAGCAGATCACTGAAGCTTTCTTT	CASSLQQITEAFF
TRBV10-1	TRBJ2-1	15	.	.	TGCGCCAGCAGCAGGGGGGGGTCTCCGCCCGTGAGGCAGTTCTTC	CASSRGGSPPVRQFF
TRBV10-1	TRBJ2-7	15	.	TRBD1	TGCGCCAGCAGTGATAAAACAGGGGCCTCCTACGAGCAGTACTTC	CASSDKTGASYEQYF
TRBV5-1	TRBJ1-5	15	few	.	TGCGCCAGCAGCTTGCACGGAGATAGCAATCAGCCCCAGCATTTT	CASSLHGDSNQPQHF
TRBV29-1	TRBJ2-6	13	.	.	TGCAGCGGGGCAGCCGCTGGGGCCAACGTCCTGACTTTC	CSGAAAGANVLTF
TRBV19	TRBJ1-4	14	.	.	TGTGCCAGTAGTATAGAGTCTTTCAACGAAAAACTGTTTTTT	CASSIESFNEKLFF
TRBV7-9	TRBJ2-3	15	.	.	TGTGCCAGCAGCCGGGACAGCGGGCGCACAGATACGCAGTATTTT	CASSRDSGRTDTQYF
TRBV19	TRBJ1-4	15	.	.	TGTGCCAGTCGACTACCGGGGGGGCCTAATGAAAAACTGTTTTTT	CASRLPGGPNEKLFF
TRBV7-9	TRBJ2-5	13	.	TRBD2	TGTGCCAGCAGCTCGGGGGGGCGGCAGACCCAGTACTTC	CASSSGGRQTQYF
TRBV7-7	TRBJ1-3	15	.	TRBD1	TGTGCCAGCAGCCCGGACAGGGGCTCTGGAAACACCATATATTTT	CASSPDRGSGNTIYF
TRBV6-1	TRBJ2-3	14	.	.	TGTGCCAGCAGTGATGCGGGGAGCACAGATACGCAGTATTTT	CASSDAGSTDTQYF
TRBV5-4	TRBJ2-7	14	.	.	TGTGCCAGCAGCAAGAGGGAAGGGGTTGGGGAGCAGTACTTC	CASSKREGVGEQYF
TRBV5-1	TRBJ1-4	14	.	.	TGCGCCAGCAGCCCAGACCGGGGGCATGAAAAACTGTTTTTT	CASSPDRGHEKLFF
TRBV6-5	TRBJ1-1	11	.	.	TGTGCCACAGGCCATGGGGAGAAAGCTTTCTTT	CATGHGEKAFF
TRBV7-2	TRBJ1-5	16	.	.	TGTGCCAGCAGCGTACAAGGCCCCAGGCCCCCCCAGCCCCAGCATTTT	CASSVQGPRPPQPQHF
TRBV5-1	TRBJ2-2	15	.	.	TGCGCCAGCAGCCCACTTGACAGGAACACCGGGGAGCTGTTTTTT	CASSPLDRNTGELFF
TRBV5-6	TRBJ2-7	15	.	TRBD1	TGTGCCAGCAGGATGACAGGGCACCTCCTCTACGAGCAGTACTTC	CASRMTGHLLYEQYF
TRBV27	TRBJ1-2	16	.	TRBD1	TGTGCCAGCACAACCTGGAACAGGGGAAGAGACTATGGCTACACCTTC	CASTTWNRGRDYGYTF
TRBV14	TRBJ2-2	12	.	.	TGTGCCAGCAGCCATCGTCTCAGGGAGCTGTTTTTT	CASSHRLRELFF
TRBV2	TRBJ1-1	15	.	TRBD1	TGTGCCAGCAGGGGAACAGGGGTTTTTTTCGCTGAAGCTTTCTTT	CASRGTGVFFAEAFF
TRBV7-2	TRBJ2-3	14	.	.	TGTGCCAGCAGGAAGGTGGGGAACACAGATACGCAGTATTTT	CASRKVGNTDTQYF
TRBV2	TRBJ1-5	14	.	TRBD1	TGTGCCAGCAAACGGCAGGGGGGCAATCAGCCCCAGCATTTT	CASKRQGGNQPQHF
TRBV7-2	TRBJ2-7	13	.	.	TGTGCCAGCAGCTCCAATGACTTTGGGAGTTTGTACTTC	CASSSNDFGSLYF
TRBV4-1	TRBJ2-3	15	.	.	TGCGCCAGCAGCCAAGAGGACTCTAACACAGATACGCAGTATTTT	CASSQEDSNTDTQYF
TRBV6-5	TRBJ1-6	14	few	TRBD1	TGTGCCAGCAGTTTACAGGGGGCCCGGTCACCCCTCCACTTT	CASSLQGARSPLHF
TRBV5-1	TRBJ2-2	16	.	TRBD1	TGCGCCAGCAGCTGGGCGACAGGGAGTAACACCGGGGAGCTGTTTTTT	CASSWATGSNTGELFF
TRBV4-1	TRBJ1-2	15	once	.	TGCGCCAGCAGCCCGATCGACGGAGCTAACTATGGCTACACCTTC	CASSPIDGANYGYTF